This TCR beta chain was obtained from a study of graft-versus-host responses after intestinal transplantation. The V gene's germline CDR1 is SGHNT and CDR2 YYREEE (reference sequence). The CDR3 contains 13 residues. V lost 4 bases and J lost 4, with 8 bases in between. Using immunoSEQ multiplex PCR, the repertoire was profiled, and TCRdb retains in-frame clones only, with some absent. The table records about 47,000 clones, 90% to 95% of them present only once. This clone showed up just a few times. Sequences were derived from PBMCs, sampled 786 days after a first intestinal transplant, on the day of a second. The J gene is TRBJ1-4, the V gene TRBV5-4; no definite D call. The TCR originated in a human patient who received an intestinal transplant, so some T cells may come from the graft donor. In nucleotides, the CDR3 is TGTGCCAGCAGCGAGGACCGTAATGAAAAACTGTTTTTT. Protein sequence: CASSEDRNEKLFF.